The entry below gives a single T cell receptor beta chain sequence along with its context. This sample was included in a study of technical replicates of blood from four donors. Profiled with immunoSEQ multiplex PCR; TCRdb holds only in-frame clones, not every one. Here the sample spans tens of thousands of clones, more than 90% being singletons. V shed 4 bases and J 4 bases; nucleotides not matched to a gene: 6. The CDR3 loop spans 15 amino acids. CDR1 is LGHNA and CDR2 is YNFKEQ in the germline V gene. Sequencing was performed on T cells isolated from PBMCs. The TCR originated in a human donor in good health. This sequence joins TRBV4-2 and TRBJ1-2; 10 bases map to TRBD1. This chain's CDR3 is CASSPGQGVGYGYTF. CDR3 sequence (DNA): TGTGCCAGCAGCCCAGGACAGGGGGTGGGCTATGGCTACACCTTC.